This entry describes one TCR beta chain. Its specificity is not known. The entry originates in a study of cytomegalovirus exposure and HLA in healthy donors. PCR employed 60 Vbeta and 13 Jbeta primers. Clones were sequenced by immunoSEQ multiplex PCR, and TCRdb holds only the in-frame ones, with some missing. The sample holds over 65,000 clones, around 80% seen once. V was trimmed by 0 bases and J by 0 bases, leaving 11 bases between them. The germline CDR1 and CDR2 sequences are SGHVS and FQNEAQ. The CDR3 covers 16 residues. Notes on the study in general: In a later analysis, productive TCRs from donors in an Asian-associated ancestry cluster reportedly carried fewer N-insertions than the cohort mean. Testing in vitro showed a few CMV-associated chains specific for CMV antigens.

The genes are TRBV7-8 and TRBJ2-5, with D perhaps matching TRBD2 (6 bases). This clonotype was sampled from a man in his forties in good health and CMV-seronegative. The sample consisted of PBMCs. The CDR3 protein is CASSLAQAGYQETQYF. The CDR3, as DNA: TGTGCCAGCAGCTTAGCGCAGGCGGGATACCAAGAGACCCAGTACTTC.